This T cell receptor (beta chain) came from a study of blood T cell repertoires in COVID-19. The overall study: COVID-19 samples from acute and convalescent phases originated in the United States, Italy and Spain.

This clone has just a few counts. Libraries were prepared by immunoSEQ multiplex PCR; TCRdb keeps only in-frame clonotypes and omits some of them. The table includes about 140,000 clones, over 75% detected once. The CDR3 extends over 15 amino acids. Germline V gives CDR1 SGHTA, CDR2 FQGNSA. After removal of 5 bases from V and 7 bases from J, the junction contained 5 bases not matched to a gene. Sequenced input: peripheral blood. The V call is TRBV7-2, the J call TRBJ2-1; 13 nucleotides match TRBD2. This TCR derives from a man aged 50 or older with acute or convalescent COVID-19. The CDR3 sequence: CASSPRTSGGNEQFF. CDR3 bases: TGTGCCAGCAGCCCCAGGACTAGCGGGGGAAATGAGCAGTTCTTC.